This T cell receptor beta chain originates from a study of cytomegalovirus exposure and HLA in healthy donors. Study-level findings and limits: In a later analysis, 15,000 to 20,000 TCR beta sequences were associated with HLA alleles at 0.05 false discovery rate. Exclusion as indistinguishable affected some V segments, including TRBV6-2 and TRBV6-3.

As to this clone: Its antigen remains unidentified.

The primer mix had 60 Vbeta and 13 Jbeta primers. Data came from immunoSEQ multiplex PCR; TCRdb stores just in-frame clones and leaves some out. The table has some 160,000 clones, 65% to 85% seen once. Trimming removed 5 bases from V and 3 bases from J; junction bases left unmatched: 4. The CDR3 runs 14 residues. The germline gives CDR1 MDHEN, CDR2 SYDVKM. This sequence was found in a woman under 30 in good health and CMV-seronegative. V usage is TRBV28 and J usage is TRBJ1-1; 9 bases line up with TRBD1. Sequenced: PBMCs. The CDR3 is CASSHTGGDTEAFF. DNA of the CDR3: TGTGCCAGCAGTCATACAGGGGGCGACACTGAAGCTTTCTTT.